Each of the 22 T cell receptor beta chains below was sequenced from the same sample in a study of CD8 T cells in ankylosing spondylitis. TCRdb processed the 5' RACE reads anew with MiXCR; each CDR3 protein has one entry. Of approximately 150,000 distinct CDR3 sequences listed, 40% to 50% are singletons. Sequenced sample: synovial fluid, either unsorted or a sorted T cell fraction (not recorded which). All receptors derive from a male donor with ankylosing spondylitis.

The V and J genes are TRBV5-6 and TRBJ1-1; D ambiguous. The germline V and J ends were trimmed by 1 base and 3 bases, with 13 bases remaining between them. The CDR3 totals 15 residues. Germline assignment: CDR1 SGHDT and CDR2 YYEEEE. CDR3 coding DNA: TGTGCCAGCAGCTTGTATCCGGGGTGGTACACTGAAGCTTTCTTT. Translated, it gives CASSLYPGWYTEAFF.

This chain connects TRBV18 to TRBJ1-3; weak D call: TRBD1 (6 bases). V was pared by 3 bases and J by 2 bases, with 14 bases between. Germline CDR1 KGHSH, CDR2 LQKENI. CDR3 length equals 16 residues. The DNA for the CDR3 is TGTGCCAGCTCACCCCAGGGGAGCATTACTGGAAACACCATATATTTT. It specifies CASSPQGSITGNTIYF.

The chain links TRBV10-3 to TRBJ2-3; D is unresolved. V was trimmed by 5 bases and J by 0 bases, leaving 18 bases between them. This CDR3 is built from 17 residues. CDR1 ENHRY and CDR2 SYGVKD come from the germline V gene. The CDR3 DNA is TGTGCCATCAGTACAGCTTTGCTTGCCTCTAGCACAGATACGCAGTATTTT. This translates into CAISTALLASSTDTQYF.

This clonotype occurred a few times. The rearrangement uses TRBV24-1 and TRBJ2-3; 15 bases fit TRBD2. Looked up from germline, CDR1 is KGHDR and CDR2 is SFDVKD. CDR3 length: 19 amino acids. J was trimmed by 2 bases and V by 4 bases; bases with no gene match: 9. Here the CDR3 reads CATSDRGLAGGTITDTQYF. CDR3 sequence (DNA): TGTGCCACCAGTGACCGGGGACTAGCGGGAGGCACCATCACAGATACGCAGTATTTT.

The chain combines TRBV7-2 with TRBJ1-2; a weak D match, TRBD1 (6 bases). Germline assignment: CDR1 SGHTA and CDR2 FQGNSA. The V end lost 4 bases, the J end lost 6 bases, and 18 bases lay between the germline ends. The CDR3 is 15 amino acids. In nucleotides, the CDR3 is TGTGCCAGCAGCTCGAGGGGGGACCTACCCGATGGCTACACCTTC. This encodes CASSSRGDLPDGYTF.

The CDR3 nucleotides read TGTGCCAGCAGCTTAGGAGGGAACACTCAAGAGACCCAGTACTTC. Encoded protein: CASSLGGNTQETQYF. The rearrangement joins TRBV7-9 to TRBJ2-5, with D possibly TRBD2 on 5 matching bases. Germline CDR1 reads SEHNR; CDR2 reads FQNEAQ (reference sequence). Trimming cost V 1 base and J 2 bases, with 11 bases left between them. This CDR3 spans 15 amino acids.

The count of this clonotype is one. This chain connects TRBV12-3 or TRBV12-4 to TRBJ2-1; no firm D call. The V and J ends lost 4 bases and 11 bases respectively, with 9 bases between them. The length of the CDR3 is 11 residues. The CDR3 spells CASSYTRKQFF. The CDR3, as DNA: TGTGCCAGCAGTTATACTCGCAAGCAGTTCTTC.

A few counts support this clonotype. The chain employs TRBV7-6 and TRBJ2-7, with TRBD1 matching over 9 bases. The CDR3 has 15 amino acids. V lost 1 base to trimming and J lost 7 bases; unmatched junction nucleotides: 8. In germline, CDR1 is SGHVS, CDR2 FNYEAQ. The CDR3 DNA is TGTGCCAGCAGCTTAGTGGGACAGGGTGTGGGAGAGCAGTACTTC. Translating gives CASSLVGQGVGEQYF.

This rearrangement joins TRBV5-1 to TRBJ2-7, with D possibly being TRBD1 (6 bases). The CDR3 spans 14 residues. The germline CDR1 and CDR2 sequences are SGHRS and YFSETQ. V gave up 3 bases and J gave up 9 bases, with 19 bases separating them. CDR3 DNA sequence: TGCGCCAGCAGCTGGTCGGGACACGGAGTCAGGCAGTACTTC. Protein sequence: CASSWSGHGVRQYF.

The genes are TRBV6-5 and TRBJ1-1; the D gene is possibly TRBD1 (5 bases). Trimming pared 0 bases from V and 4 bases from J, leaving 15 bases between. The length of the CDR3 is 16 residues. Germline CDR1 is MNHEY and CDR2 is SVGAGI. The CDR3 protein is CASSYSFQGLGTEAFF. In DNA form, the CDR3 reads TGTGCCAGCAGTTACTCGTTTCAGGGTTTGGGCACTGAAGCTTTCTTT.

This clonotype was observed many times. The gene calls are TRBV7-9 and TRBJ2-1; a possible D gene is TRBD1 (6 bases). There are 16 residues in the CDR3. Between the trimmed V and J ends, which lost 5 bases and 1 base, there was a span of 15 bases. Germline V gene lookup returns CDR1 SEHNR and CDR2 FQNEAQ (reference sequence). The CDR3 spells CASSRPRDTSYNEQFF. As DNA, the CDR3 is TGTGCCAGCAGCCGCCCCCGGGACACATCCTACAATGAGCAGTTCTTC. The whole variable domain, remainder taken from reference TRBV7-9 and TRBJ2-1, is DTGVSQNPRHKITKRGQNVTFRCDPISEHNRLYWYRQTLGQGPEFLTYFQNEAQLEKSRLLSDRFSAERPKGSFSTLEIQRTEQGDSAMYLCASSRPRDTSYNEQFFGPGTRLTVL.

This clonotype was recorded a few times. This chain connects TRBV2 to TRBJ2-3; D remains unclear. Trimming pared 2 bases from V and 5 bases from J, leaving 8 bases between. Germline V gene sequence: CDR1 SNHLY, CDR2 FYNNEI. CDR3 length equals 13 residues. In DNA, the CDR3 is TGTGCCAGCAGTGAATTGTTGGGAGATACGCAGTATTTT. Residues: CASSELLGDTQYF.

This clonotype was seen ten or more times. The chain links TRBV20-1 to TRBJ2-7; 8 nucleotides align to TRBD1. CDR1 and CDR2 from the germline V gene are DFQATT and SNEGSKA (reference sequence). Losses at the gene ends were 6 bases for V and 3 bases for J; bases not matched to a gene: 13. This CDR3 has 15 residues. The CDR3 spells CSAEVPDRGSYEQYF. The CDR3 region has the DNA TGCAGTGCAGAAGTCCCTGACAGGGGCAGCTACGAGCAGTACTTC.

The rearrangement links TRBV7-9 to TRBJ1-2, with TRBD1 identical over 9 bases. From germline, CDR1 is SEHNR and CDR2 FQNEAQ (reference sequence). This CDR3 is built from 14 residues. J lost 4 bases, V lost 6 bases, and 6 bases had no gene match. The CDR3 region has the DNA TGTGCCAGCAGAGGACAGGGGAGTCCCTATGGCTACACCTTC. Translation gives CASRGQGSPYGYTF.

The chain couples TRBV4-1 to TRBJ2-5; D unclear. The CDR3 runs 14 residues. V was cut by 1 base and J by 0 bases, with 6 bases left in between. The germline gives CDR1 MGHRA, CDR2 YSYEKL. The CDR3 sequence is CASSQALYQETQYF. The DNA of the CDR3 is TGCGCCAGCAGCCAAGCACTATACCAAGAGACCCAGTACTTC.

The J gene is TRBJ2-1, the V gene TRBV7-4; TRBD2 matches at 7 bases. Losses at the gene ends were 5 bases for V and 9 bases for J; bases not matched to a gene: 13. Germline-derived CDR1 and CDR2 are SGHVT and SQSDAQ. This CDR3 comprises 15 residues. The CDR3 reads CASSPIGAGVAEQFF. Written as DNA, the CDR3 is TGTGCCAGCAGCCCGATAGGGGCGGGAGTGGCTGAGCAGTTCTTC.

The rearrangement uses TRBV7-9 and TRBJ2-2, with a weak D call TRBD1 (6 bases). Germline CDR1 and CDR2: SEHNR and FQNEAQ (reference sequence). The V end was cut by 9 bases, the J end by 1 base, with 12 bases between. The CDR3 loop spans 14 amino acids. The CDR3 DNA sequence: TGTGCCAGGTCCTTACAGGGGAACACCGGGGAGCTGTTTTTT. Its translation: CARSLQGNTGELFF.

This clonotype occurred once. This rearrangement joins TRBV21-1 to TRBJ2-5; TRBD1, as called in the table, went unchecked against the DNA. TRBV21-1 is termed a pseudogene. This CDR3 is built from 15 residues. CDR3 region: CASKDRGCLQETQYF. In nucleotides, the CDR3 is TGTGCCAGCAAGGACAGGGGCTGCCTACAAGAGACCCAGTACTTC.

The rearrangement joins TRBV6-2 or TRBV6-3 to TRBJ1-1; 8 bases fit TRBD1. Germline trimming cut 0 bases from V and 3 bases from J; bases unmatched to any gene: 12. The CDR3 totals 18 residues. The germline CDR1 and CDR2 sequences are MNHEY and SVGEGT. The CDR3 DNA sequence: TGTGCCAGCAGTTACTCACCGGACAGGGTCATTGATGACACTGAAGCTTTCTTT. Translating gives CASSYSPDRVIDDTEAFF.

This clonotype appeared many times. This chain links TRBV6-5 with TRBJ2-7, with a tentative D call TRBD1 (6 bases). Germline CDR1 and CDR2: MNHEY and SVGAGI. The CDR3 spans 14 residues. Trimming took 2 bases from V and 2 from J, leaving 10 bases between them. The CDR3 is CASSYTGNAYEQYF. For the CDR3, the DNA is TGTGCCAGCAGTTACACAGGGAATGCCTACGAGCAGTACTTC.

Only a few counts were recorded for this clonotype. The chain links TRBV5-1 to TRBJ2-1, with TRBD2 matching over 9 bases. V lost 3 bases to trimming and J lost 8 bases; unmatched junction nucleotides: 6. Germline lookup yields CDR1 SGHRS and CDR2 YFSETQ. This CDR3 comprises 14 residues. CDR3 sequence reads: CASSYSGSFYEQFF. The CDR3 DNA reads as TGCGCCAGCAGCTATAGCGGGAGCTTTTATGAGCAGTTCTTC.

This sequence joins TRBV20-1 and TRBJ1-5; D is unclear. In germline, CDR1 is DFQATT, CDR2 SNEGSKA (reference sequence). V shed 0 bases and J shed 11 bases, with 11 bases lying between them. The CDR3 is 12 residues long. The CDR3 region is CSAREAGPTQHF. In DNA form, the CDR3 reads TGCAGTGCTAGAGAGGCAGGACCTACCCAGCATTTT.